This T cell receptor (beta chain) was sequenced for a study of T cells in Graves' hyperthyroidism and ophthalmopathy. Notes on the study in general: In the blood, most expanded thyroid clonotypes above 0.001 appeared as well. Ophthalmopathy stood apart from stable hyperthyroidism in a 13 V-J model.

Together with thyroid ultrasound, orbital computed tomography, serum thyroxine and TRAb, clinical symptoms were used for diagnoses. Germline lookup yields CDR1 SGHTA and CDR2 FQGNSA. The V end lost 8 bases, the J end lost 5 bases, and 21 bases lay between the germline ends. The CDR3 sequence is 16 residues long. From RNA transcripts, TCR beta CDR3 regions were amplified. A set of HTBI primers served as the primers for a first-round RT-PCR of the TCR CDR3. TCRdb passed the multiplex PCR reads through MiXCR, listing each CDR3 protein once. The table includes more than 650,000 distinct CDR3 sequences, approximately 15% detected once. Comments on this clonotype: Its antigen is undetermined. One base away lies a much larger clone, so this may be a sequencing read error.

The chain combines TRBV7-2 with TRBJ1-4; D might be TRBD1 (6 bases). Sequencing was performed on blood. The sequence was collected from a woman in her late teens or twenties with Graves' hyperthyroidism. CDR3 sequence: CASGSDRGPRNEKLFF. DNA for the CDR3: TGTGCCAGCGGCTCGGACCGGGGGCCCCGAAATGAAAAACTGTTTTTT.